This TCR beta chain derives from a study of T cell responses to AZD1222 COVID-19 vaccine. General study results and limits: In a largely white British group with more females than males, clonal diversity was possibly underestimated. None of the repertoires were sampled until the peak T cell response had passed. Only 5 or 6 individuals given AZD1222 were seropositive at baseline. Mapped onto spike, vaccine-associated CD4 TCRs spanned it and were dominant at 160-218 and 743-854.

The data were produced by immunoSEQ multiplex PCR, yet TCRdb's version contains in-frame clones alone and is incomplete. The sample shows 120,000 or so clones, approximately 88% of them seen only once. Germline values: CDR1 SGHVS, CDR2 FNYEAQ. CDR3 size: 15 residues. Trimming took 5 bases from V and 4 from J; bases not matched to a gene: 6. With respect to this clone: The antigen remains unidentified.

The sequence was collected from an adult in good health. V gene TRBV7-6 combines with J gene TRBJ2-2; TRBD1 agrees at 8 bases. The source material was peripheral blood, sampled on day 0 of AZD1222 vaccination. CDR3 in amino acids: CASSRGTGFTGELFF. The CDR3, as DNA: TGTGCCAGCAGCCGAGGGACAGGCTTCACCGGGGAGCTGTTTTTT.